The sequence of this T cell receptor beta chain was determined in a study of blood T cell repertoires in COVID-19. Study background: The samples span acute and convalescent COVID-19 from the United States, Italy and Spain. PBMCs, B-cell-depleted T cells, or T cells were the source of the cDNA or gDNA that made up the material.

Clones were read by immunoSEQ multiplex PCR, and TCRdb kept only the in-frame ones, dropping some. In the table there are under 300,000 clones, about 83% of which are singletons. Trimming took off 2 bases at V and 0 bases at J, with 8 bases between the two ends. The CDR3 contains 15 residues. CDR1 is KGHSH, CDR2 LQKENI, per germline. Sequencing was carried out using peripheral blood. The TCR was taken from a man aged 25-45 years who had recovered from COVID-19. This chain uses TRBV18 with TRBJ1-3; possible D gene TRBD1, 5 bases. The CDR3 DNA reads TGTGCCAGCTCACCAATGACAGCCTCTGGAAACACCATATATTTT. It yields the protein CASSPMTASGNTIYF.